This entry describes one T cell receptor (beta chain). These data come from a study of STAT5B mutations in CD4+ large granular lymphocyte leukemia. The data were produced by immunoSEQ multiplex PCR, yet TCRdb's version contains in-frame clones alone and is incomplete. The repertoire has about 33,000 clones, about 85% of them found once; the top ten carry roughly 3.3%. V was shortened by 4 bases and J by 0 bases, with 16 bases between the two germline ends. The CDR3 consists of 17 residues. The germline V gene encodes CDR1 MDHEN and CDR2 SYDVKM. This sequence joins TRBV28 and TRBJ2-4; D is unclear. The sequencing input was CD4+ T cells from blood buffy coats. The receptor was derived from a human donor in good health. This CDR3 reads CASSSQFGSLAKNIQYF. The CDR3 nucleotides are TGTGCCAGCAGTTCCCAATTCGGCTCTCTAGCCAAAAACATTCAGTACTTC.